What follows describes a single T cell receptor beta chain. Its target is unknown. This sample was included in a study of cytomegalovirus exposure and HLA in healthy donors. About the research overall: A subsequent analysis stated that the approximately 110 validation repertoires were run on the same platform as the approximately 660 first-cohort repertoires.

The CDR3 spans 16 residues. Per germline, CDR1 MNHEY and CDR2 SVGAGI. V shed 2 bases, J shed 8 bases, and the junction held 11 bases outside the gene matches. Overall study findings and caveats: Reportedly, cytomegalovirus status was diagnosed with high sensitivity and specificity. The tendency of first-cohort TCR clusters to co-occur in the roughly 130 validation repertoires emerged from a later analysis. A few chains linked to CMV were shown in vitro to be specific for CMV antigens.

The method was immunoSEQ multiplex PCR; TCRdb's version includes in-frame clones alone and lacks a portion of them. The sample records some 140,000 clones, about 82% being singletons. Sequencing was performed on PBMCs. This sequence originates from a human donor in good health. The chain employs TRBV6-5 and TRBJ2-5; 10 bases agree with TRBD2. CDR3: CASSYVGLAGVNTQYF. In DNA, the CDR3 is TGTGCCAGCAGTTACGTGGGGCTAGCGGGAGTTAATACCCAGTACTTC.